The sequence of this TCR beta chain was determined in a study of regulatory T cells in long-lasting Graves disease. Per germline, CDR1 SGDLS and CDR2 YYNGEE. This CDR3 comprises 15 residues. V gave up 3 bases and J gave up 8 bases, with 18 bases separating them. This sample's time point: persistent/refractory GD, antithyroid drugs over 5 years with positive TRAb. The TCR library was prepared using RNA isolated from PBMCs. Investigators prepared the TCR beta libraries by applying iRepertoire HTBI primers and Arm-PCR of CDR3 regions. TCRdb called the multiplex PCR reads again in MiXCR, with one record for every CDR3 protein. Counted here are around 450,000 distinct CDR3 sequences, roughly 21% occurring once; the ten biggest clones make up about 7%.

This material consisted of peripheral blood mononuclear cells (PBMCs), taken when the disease was refractory, from a patient treated with antithyroid drugs. The V gene is TRBV9, the J gene TRBJ2-1, with D perhaps matching TRBD2 (6 bases). The sequence derives from a female donor with Graves disease. CDR3 loop: CASSEAGLSGDEQFF. The CDR3 DNA follows: TGTGCCAGCAGCGAAGCGGGCCTTTCCGGCGATGAGCAGTTCTTC.